This T cell receptor beta chain was recovered during a study of blood T cell repertoires in COVID-19. Here immunoSEQ multiplex PCR was the method, and the copy in TCRdb shows in-frame clones only, minus some. The sample carries about 300,000 clones, 75% to 95% recorded once. The CDR3 sequence is 13 residues long. Trimming took 4 bases from V and 1 from J, leaving 8 bases between them. Germline V CDR1 and CDR2: SGHNT, YYREEE (reference sequence). The gene calls are TRBV5-4 and TRBJ1-1, with a tentative D call TRBD1 (5 bases). This sequence was found in a woman between 25 and 40 years old with COVID-19, enrolled during active disease. Sequenced input: peripheral blood. The CDR3 reads CASSITGNTEAFF. CDR3 bases: TGTGCCAGCAGCATAACAGGGAACACTGAAGCTTTCTTT.